Described below is a single T cell receptor beta chain sequence and its context. The sample comes from a study of blood T cell repertoires in COVID-19. Germline V CDR1 and CDR2: LNHDA, SQIVND (reference sequence). This CDR3 is built from 15 residues. V dropped 5 bases and J dropped 3 bases, with 14 bases sitting between them. Assay: immunoSEQ multiplex PCR; the TCRdb copy retains only in-frame clones and omits some. The sample has around 100,000 clones; around four fifths are singletons. The chain couples TRBV19 to TRBJ2-1, with D possibly matching TRBD2 (5 bases). The receptor was isolated from a man in his 60s with acute or convalescent COVID-19. Material: peripheral blood. CDR3 residues: CASSPPSGDYNEQFF. In nucleotides, the CDR3 is TGTGCCAGTAGTCCCCCGAGCGGAGACTACAATGAGCAGTTCTTC.